This T cell receptor beta chain emerged from a study of shared clonotypes between healthy human individuals. Profiling relied on immunoSEQ multiplex PCR, and the TCRdb table lists in-frame clones only, not all of them. In the table there are around 500,000 clones, around 80% of which are singletons. The germline CDR1 and CDR2 sequences are KGHSH and LQKENI. This CDR3 is 16 amino acids long. Trimming removed 1 base from V and 5 bases from J; junction bases left unmatched: 2. Regarding this clone: Other DNA sequences from this sample encode an identical CDR3 as well.

The sequenced material came from PBMCs. The TCR originated in a woman aged 40 to 50 in good health. Some clones in this sample may be carry-over from other donors' samples. This chain connects TRBV18 to TRBJ2-1, with 13 bases fitting TRBD2. CDR3 DNA sequence: TGTGCCAGCTCACCACGACTAGCGGGAGGCCACAATGAGCAGTTCTTC. Residues: CASSPRLAGGHNEQFF.